This paragraph reports one T cell receptor beta chain. Its matching antigen is unknown. Recorded positive PCR dates fall between March and December 2020, preceding US Alpha, Beta and Delta variants. The data belong to a study of vaccination and CD4 T cells after COVID-19. The wider study: Convalescent individuals exhibited SARS-CoV-2 positivity on nasal swab PCR, with about 9 mild and one severe presentation. Convalescent patients gave post-COVID blood a median approximately 100 days post-diagnosis, range 35 to 161.

Each CDR3 protein gets one entry after TCRdb re-called the PCR reads with MiXCR. The table records about 20,000 distinct CDR3 sequences, roughly 64% of them present only once. Overall study findings and caveats: Convalescent patients' clones that were vaccine-specific were spike mono-reactive in 304 of 307 cases.

Trimming took 1 base from V and 6 from J, leaving 9 bases between them. Germline V CDR1 and CDR2: SGHRS, YFSETQ. This CDR3 is built from 13 residues. The sample was CD4+ T cells from blood, taken before SARS-CoV-2 vaccination. The sequence was obtained from a human donor who had recovered from COVID-19. The V and J genes are TRBV5-1 and TRBJ2-3; D perhaps matches TRBD2 (6 bases). CDR3 in amino acids: CASSLPEGDTQYF. DNA for the CDR3: TGCGCCAGCAGCTTGCCGGAGGGGGATACGCAGTATTTT.